Listed here are 10 T cell receptor beta chains from one sample, sequenced in a study of T-cell memory formation after mild COVID-19. Using its own MiXCR run on the 5' RACE reads, TCRdb lists one record per CDR3 protein. The table has roughly 580,000 distinct CDR3 sequences, roughly 18% seen once. Sequenced sample: PBMCs or a T cell subset sorted from them (not recorded which). These receptors all stem from an adult woman who had mild COVID-19 (a few samples of this study predate the infection). Cell type and time point are not known.

This clonotype was detected only a few times. V usage is TRBV6-5 and J usage is TRBJ1-6; no clear D. Germline V gene sequence: CDR1 MNHEY, CDR2 SVGAGI. V was trimmed by 3 bases and J by 2 bases, leaving 14 bases between them. CDR3 length: 17 amino acids. CDR3 loop: CASSYSGERTYNSPLHF. DNA of the CDR3: TGTGCCAGCAGTTATTCAGGAGAACGGACCTATAATTCACCCCTCCACTTT.

V gene TRBV7-9 combines with J gene TRBJ2-3, with D perhaps TRBD1 (6 bases). The CDR3 spans 17 residues. Germline CDR1 reads SEHNR; CDR2 reads FQNEAQ (reference sequence). The germline V and J ends were trimmed by 4 bases and 0 bases, with 17 bases remaining between them. The chain's CDR3 is CASSSPRQGFSTDTQYF. The CDR3 bases are TGTGCCAGCAGCTCCCCTCGGCAGGGGTTTAGCACAGATACGCAGTATTTT.

This chain joins TRBV4-3 and TRBJ1-2; D is uncertain. The CDR3 runs 13 residues. V was shortened by 2 bases and J by 3 bases, with 7 bases between the two germline ends. CDR1 and CDR2 (germline): LGHNA, YSLEER. The CDR3 coding sequence is TGCGCCAGCAGCCAACAGCTCTACTATGGCTACACCTTC. It translates to CASSQQLYYGYTF.

This clonotype was picked up a small number of times. V usage is TRBV5-6 and J usage is TRBJ2-5; no firm D call. The CDR3 covers 14 residues. Germline CDR1 SGHDT, CDR2 YYEEEE. The V end lost 5 bases, the J end lost 2 bases, and 13 bases lay between the germline ends. The CDR3 sequence is CASRLYSEQETQYF. In nucleotides, the CDR3 is TGTGCCAGCAGGCTTTACAGTGAACAAGAGACCCAGTACTTC.

This clonotype was observed a few times. This rearrangement joins TRBV12-3 or TRBV12-4 to TRBJ2-5, with D possibly being TRBD1 or TRBD2 (5 bases each). This CDR3 contains 14 residues. V lost 7 bases, J lost 3 bases, and 15 bases lay in between. This CDR3 is CASTEPGRKETQYF. CDR3 DNA: TGTGCCAGCACAGAACCGGGACGCAAAGAGACCCAGTACTTC.

This clonotype was picked up many times. The chain combines TRBV12-3 or TRBV12-4 with TRBJ2-3; D is unresolved. The CDR3 consists of 14 residues. The V end lost 4 bases, the J end lost 4 bases, and 12 bases lay between the germline ends. CDR3 protein: CASSSSSASDTQYF. The CDR3 DNA sequence: TGTGCCAGCAGTTCTTCATCGGCGTCAGATACGCAGTATTTT.

V usage is TRBV27 and J usage is TRBJ2-2; D is possibly TRBD1 (5 bases). This CDR3 comprises 16 residues. Trimming took 2 bases from V and 4 from J, leaving 14 bases between them. Germline V gene data show CDR1 as MNHEY and CDR2 as SMNVEV (reference sequence). CDR3 amino acids: CASSLSGAGRTGELFF. In DNA, the CDR3 is TGTGCCAGCAGTTTAAGTGGGGCAGGGCGCACCGGGGAGCTGTTTTTT.

This clonotype appeared a few times. This sequence joins TRBV24-1 and TRBJ1-2; possible D gene TRBD1, 5 bases. Trimming cost V 5 bases and J 4 bases, with 7 bases left between them. The CDR3 is 12 residues long. In germline, CDR1 is KGHDR, CDR2 SFDVKD. CDR3 protein: CATSADSYGYTF. The CDR3 DNA reads TGTGCCACCAGTGCAGACAGCTATGGCTACACCTTC.

V usage is TRBV7-9 and J usage is TRBJ1-5; D is ambiguous. V lost 6 bases, J lost 0 bases, and 12 bases lay in between. CDR1 SEHNR and CDR2 FQNEAQ come from the germline V gene (reference sequence). The CDR3 has 15 amino acids. This chain's CDR3 is CASSSGSASNQPQHF. In DNA form, the CDR3 reads TGTGCCAGCAGTTCCGGGTCGGCTAGCAATCAGCCCCAGCATTTT.

The chain has TRBV7-9 and TRBJ2-7; 8 bases map to TRBD2. The germline gives CDR1 SEHNR, CDR2 FQNEAQ (reference sequence). The CDR3 runs 18 residues. With V trimmed by 2 bases and J by 0 bases, 12 bases remained unmatched. Written as DNA, the CDR3 is TGTGCCAGCAGCTTATATCTAACTAGCGGTCCCGGCTCCTACGAGCAGTACTTC. Protein product: CASSLYLTSGPGSYEQYF.